Detailed here is one T cell receptor beta chain. This entry comes from a study of blood T cell repertoires in COVID-19. Per the authors' pipeline: Amplification of reference gene primers provided the estimated nucleated cell counts. Produced via immunoSEQ multiplex PCR; TCRdb's table is partial and in-frame only. The V and J calls and clone size are taken from that table; D and trimming were inferred from the DNA. The profile shows a few hundred thousand clones, approximately 88% of them singletons. The sequence was collected from a woman aged 35 to 49 who had recovered from COVID-19. The sample comprised peripheral blood.

CDR3 sequence reads: CASSLEVGDEQYF. The CDR3 region has the DNA TGTGCCAGCAGCTTGGAGGTCGGGGATGAGCAGTACTTC. The chain employs TRBV5-6 and TRBJ2-7, with D perhaps TRBD2 (5 bases). V lost 0 bases to trimming and J lost 7 bases, with 11 bases between them. The germline V gene encodes CDR1 SGHDT and CDR2 YYEEEE. This CDR3 contains 13 residues. Together with reference TRBV5-6 and TRBJ2-7, the CDR3 gives the full variable domain: DAGVTQSPTHLIKTRGQQVTLRCSPKSGHDTVSWYQQALGQGPQFIFQYYEEEERQRGNFPDRFSGHQFPNYSSELNVNALLLGDSALYLCASSLEVGDEQYFGPGTRLTVT.